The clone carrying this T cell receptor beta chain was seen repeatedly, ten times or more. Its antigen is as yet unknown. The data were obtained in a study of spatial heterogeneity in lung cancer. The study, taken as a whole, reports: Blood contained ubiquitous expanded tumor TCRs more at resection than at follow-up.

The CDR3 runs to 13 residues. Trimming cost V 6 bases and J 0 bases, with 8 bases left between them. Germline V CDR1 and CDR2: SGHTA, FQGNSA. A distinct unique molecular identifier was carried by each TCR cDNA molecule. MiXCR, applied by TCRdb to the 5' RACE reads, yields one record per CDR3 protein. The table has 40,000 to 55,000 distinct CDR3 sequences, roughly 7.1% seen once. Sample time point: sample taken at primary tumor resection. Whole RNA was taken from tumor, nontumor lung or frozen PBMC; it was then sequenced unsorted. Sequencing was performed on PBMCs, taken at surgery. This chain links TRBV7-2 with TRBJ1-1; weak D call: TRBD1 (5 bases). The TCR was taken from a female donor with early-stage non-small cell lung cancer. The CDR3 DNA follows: TGTGCCAGCAGGACAGATTTGAACACTGAAGCTTTCTTT. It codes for CASRTDLNTEAFF.